This TCR beta chain was captured by sequencing in a study of T cell changes during pregnancy in multiple sclerosis. The germline CDR1 and CDR2 sequences are SGHRS and YFSETQ. Trimming removed 0 bases from V and 0 bases from J; junction bases left unmatched: 4. The CDR3 runs 17 residues. Profiling relied on immunoSEQ multiplex PCR, and the TCRdb table lists in-frame clones only, not all of them. Of tens of thousands of clones listed, 80% to 90% are singletons. The clonotype was recovered from a female donor with multiple sclerosis, enrolled in a pregnancy study. Sequenced here: CD8+ T cells from peripheral blood mononuclear cells, sampled in the second trimester of pregnancy. This sequence joins TRBV5-1 and TRBJ2-1; 9 bases align to TRBD2. The CDR3 DNA reads TGCGCCAGCAGCTTGGACGCGGGGGGGAACTCCTACAATGAGCAGTTCTTC. Amino acids: CASSLDAGGNSYNEQFF.